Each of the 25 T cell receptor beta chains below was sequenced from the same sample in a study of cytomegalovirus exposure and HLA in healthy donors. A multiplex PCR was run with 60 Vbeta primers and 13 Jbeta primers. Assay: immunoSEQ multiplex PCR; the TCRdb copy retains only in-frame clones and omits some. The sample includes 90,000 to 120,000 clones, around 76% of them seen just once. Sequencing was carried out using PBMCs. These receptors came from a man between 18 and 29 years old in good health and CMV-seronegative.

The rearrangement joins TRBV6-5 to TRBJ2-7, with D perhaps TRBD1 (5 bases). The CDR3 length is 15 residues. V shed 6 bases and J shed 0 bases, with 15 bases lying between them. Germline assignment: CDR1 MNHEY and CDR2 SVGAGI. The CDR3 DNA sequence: TGTGCCAGCAGCGTCTCCGACAGCGTCTCCTACGAGCAGTACTTC. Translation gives CASSVSDSVSYEQYF.

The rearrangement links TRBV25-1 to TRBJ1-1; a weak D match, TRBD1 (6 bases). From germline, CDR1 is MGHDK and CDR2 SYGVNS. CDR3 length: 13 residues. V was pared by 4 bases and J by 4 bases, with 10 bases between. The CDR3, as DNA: TGTGCCAGCAGTGCCCGGACAGCCACTGAAGCTTTCTTT. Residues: CASSARTATEAFF.

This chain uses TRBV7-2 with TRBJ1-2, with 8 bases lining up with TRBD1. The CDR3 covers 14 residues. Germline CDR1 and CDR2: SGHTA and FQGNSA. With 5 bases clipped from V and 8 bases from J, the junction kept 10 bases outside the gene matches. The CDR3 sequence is CASSPDRGIWGYTF. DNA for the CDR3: TGTGCCAGCAGCCCCGACAGGGGAATCTGGGGCTACACCTTC.

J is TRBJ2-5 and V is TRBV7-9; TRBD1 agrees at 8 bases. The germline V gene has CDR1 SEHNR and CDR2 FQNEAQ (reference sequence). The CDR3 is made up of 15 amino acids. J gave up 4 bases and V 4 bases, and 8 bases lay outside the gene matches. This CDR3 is CASSSTGAEPETQYF. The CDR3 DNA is TGTGCCAGCAGCTCGACAGGGGCCGAGCCAGAGACCCAGTACTTC.

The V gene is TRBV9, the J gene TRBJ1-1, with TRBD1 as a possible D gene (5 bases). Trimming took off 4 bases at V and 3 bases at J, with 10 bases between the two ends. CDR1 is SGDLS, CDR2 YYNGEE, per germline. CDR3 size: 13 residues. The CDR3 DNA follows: TGTGCCAGCAGCCGGGCGGGGGACACTGAAGCTTTCTTT. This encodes CASSRAGDTEAFF.

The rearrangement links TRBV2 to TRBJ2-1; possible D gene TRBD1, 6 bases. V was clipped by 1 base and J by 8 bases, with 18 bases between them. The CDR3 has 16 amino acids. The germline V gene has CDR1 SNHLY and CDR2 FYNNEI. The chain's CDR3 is CASSEEGSGARYEQFF. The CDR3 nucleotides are TGTGCCAGCAGTGAAGAAGGCTCAGGGGCTAGGTATGAGCAGTTCTTC.

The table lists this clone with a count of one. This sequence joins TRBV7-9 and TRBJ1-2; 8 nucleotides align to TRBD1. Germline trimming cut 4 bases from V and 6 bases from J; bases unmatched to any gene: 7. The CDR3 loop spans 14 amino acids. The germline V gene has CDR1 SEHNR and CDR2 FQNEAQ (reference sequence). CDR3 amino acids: CASSSGQGINGYTF. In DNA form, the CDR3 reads TGTGCCAGCAGCTCTGGACAGGGCATCAATGGCTACACCTTC.

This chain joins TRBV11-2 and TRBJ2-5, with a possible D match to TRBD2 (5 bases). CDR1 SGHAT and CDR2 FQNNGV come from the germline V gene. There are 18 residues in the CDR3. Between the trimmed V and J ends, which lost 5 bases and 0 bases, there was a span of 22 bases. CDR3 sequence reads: CASSLRAKSGNHQETQYF. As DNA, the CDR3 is TGTGCCAGCAGCCTAAGGGCGAAGTCGGGGAACCACCAAGAGACCCAGTACTTC.

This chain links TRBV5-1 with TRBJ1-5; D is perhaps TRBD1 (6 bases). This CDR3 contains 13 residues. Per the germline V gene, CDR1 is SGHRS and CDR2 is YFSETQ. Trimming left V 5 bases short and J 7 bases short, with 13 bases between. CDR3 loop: CASRGGVGQPQHF. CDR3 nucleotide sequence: TGCGCCAGCAGAGGGGGGGTTGGGCAGCCCCAGCATTTT.

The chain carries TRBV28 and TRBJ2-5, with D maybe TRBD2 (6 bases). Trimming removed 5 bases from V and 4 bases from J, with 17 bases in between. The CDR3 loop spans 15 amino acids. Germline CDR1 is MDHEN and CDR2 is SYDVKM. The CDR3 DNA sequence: TGTGCCAGCAGTCCGTCTGGGCCCGGGGGAGAGACCCAGTACTTC. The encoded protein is CASSPSGPGGETQYF.

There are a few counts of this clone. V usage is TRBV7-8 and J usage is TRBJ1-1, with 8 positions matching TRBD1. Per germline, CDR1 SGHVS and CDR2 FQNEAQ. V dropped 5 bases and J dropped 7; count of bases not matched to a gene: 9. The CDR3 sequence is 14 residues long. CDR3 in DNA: TGTGCCAGCAGCACCCGGACAGGGAGCCTTGAAGCTTTCTTT. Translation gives CASSTRTGSLEAFF. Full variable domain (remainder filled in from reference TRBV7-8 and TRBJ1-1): GAGVSQSPRYKVAKRGQDVALRCDPISGHVSLFWYQQALGQGPEFLTYFQNEAQLDKSGLPSDRFFAERPEGSVSTLKIQRTQQEDSAVYLCASSTRTGSLEAFFGQGTRLTVV.

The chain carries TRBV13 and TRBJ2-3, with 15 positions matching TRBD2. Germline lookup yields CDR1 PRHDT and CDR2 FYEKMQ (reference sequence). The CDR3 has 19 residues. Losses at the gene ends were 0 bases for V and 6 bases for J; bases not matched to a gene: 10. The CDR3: CASSLGQGLAGGLTDTQYF. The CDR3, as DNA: TGTGCCAGCAGCTTAGGGCAGGGACTAGCGGGGGGCTTAACGGATACGCAGTATTTT.

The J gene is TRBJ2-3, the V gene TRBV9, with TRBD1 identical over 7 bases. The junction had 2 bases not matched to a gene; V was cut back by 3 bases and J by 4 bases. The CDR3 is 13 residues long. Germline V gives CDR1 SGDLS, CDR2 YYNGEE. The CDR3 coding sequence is TGTGCCAGCAGCGCAGGGGGTGCAGATACGCAGTATTTT. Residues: CASSAGGADTQYF.

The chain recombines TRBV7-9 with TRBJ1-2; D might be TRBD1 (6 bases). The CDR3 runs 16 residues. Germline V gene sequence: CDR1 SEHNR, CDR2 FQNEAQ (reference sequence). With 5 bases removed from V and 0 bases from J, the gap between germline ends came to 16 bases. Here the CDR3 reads CASSPQRGLANYGYTF. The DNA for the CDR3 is TGTGCCAGCAGCCCCCAAAGGGGGTTAGCTAACTATGGCTACACCTTC.

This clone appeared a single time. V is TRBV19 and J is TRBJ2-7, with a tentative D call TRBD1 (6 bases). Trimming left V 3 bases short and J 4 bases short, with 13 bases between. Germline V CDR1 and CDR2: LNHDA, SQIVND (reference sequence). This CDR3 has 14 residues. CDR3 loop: CASSISRQGYEQYF. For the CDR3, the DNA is TGTGCCAGTAGTATTTCCCGGCAGGGGTACGAGCAGTACTTC.

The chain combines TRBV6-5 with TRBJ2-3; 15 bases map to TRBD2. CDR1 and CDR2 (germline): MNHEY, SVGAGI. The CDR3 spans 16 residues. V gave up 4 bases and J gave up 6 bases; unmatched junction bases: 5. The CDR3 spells CASSSRTSGGADTQYF. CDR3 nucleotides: TGTGCCAGCAGTTCCCGGACTAGCGGGGGGGCCGATACGCAGTATTTT.

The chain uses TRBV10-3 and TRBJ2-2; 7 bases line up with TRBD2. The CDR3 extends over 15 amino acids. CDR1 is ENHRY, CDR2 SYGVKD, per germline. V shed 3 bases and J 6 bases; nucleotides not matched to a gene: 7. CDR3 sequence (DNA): TGTGCCATCAGTGATCTGGGCCTAGCGGCCGGGGAGCTGTTTTTT. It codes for CAISDLGLAAGELFF.

CDR3 amino acids: CASSLSIIRGLAGVDTQYF. In DNA form, the CDR3 reads TGTGCCAGCAGTTTATCGATAATTAGGGGACTAGCGGGGGTGGATACGCAGTATTTT. This chain links TRBV27 with TRBJ2-3; 14 nucleotides line up with TRBD2. After removal of 0 bases from V and 6 bases from J, the junction contained 11 bases not matched to a gene. Germline values: CDR1 MNHEY, CDR2 SMNVEV (reference sequence). The CDR3 is 19 residues long.

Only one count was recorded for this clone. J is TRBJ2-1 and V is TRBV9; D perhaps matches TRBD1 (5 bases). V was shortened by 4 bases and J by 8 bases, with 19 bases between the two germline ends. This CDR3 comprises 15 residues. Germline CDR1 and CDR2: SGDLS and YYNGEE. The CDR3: CASSPTDGARYEQFF. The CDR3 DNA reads TGTGCCAGCAGCCCGACGGATGGGGCTAGGTATGAGCAGTTCTTC.

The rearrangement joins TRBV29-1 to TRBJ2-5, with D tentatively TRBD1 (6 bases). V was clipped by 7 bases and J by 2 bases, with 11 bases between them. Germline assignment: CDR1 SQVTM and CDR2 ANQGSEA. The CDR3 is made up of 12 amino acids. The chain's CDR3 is CSGQVGQETQYF. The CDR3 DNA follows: TGCAGCGGACAGGTCGGGCAAGAGACCCAGTACTTC.

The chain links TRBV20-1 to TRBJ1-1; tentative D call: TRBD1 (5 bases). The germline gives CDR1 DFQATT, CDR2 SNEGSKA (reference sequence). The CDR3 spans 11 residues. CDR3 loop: CSKTGGFEAFF. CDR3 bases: TGCAGCAAAACGGGGGGATTTGAAGCTTTCTTT.

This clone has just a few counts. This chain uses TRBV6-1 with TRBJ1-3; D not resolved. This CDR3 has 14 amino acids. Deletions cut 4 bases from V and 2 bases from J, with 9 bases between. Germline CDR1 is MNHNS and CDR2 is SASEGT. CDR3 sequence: CASSAREAGNTIYF. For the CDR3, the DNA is TGTGCCAGCAGTGCCCGGGAAGCTGGAAACACCATATATTTT.

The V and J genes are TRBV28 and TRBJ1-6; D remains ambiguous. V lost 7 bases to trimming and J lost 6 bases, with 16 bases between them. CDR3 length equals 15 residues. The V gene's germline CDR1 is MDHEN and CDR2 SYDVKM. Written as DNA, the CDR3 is TGTGCCAGCATCCATTCTCGGGATGGTAATTCACCCCTCCACTTT. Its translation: CASIHSRDGNSPLHF.

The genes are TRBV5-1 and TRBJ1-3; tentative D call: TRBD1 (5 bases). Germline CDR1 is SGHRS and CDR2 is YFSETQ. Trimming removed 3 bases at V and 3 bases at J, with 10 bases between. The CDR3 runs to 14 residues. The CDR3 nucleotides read TGCGCCAGCAGCTCTAAGGGGCTTGGAAACACCATATATTTT. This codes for CASSSKGLGNTIYF.

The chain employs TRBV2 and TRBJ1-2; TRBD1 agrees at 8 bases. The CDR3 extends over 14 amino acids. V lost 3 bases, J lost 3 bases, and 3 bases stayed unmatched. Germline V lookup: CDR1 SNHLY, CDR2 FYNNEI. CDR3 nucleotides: TGTGCCAGCAGTGACGCAGGGGGCGACTATGGCTACACCTTC. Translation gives CASSDAGGDYGYTF.